Following are 14 T cell receptor beta chains from one sample sequenced in a study of blood T cell repertoires in COVID-19. Clones were sequenced by immunoSEQ multiplex PCR, and TCRdb holds only the in-frame ones, with some missing. The table includes 300,000 to 350,000 clones, over 85% detected once. Sequenced sample: PBMCs or T cells enriched from blood (not recorded which). The receptors originated from a woman in her twenties or thirties who had recovered from COVID-19.

This clone came up once. The CDR3 loop reads CASGLVLGTGGPPRIQNTEAFF. Here the CDR3 DNA reads TGTGCTAGTGGTTTGGTACTTGGGACAGGGGGACCCCCCCGCATCCAGAACACTGAAGCTTTCTTT. The chain is built from TRBV12-5 and TRBJ1-1, with 11 positions matching TRBD1. This CDR3 has 22 residues. J lost 1 base, V lost 0 bases, and 19 bases had no gene match. Germline V gives CDR1 LGHNT, CDR2 FRNRAP.

The gene calls are TRBV3-1 (or the pseudogene TRBV3-2) and TRBJ1-2; the D is unclear. The germline V gene has CDR1 LGHDT and CDR2 YNNKEL (reference sequence). Trimming took 0 bases from V and 3 from J, leaving 17 bases between them. This CDR3 has 17 amino acids. This CDR3 reads CASSQDLDREEDYGYTF. DNA for the CDR3: TGTGCCAGCAGCCAAGATCTTGACCGAGAGGAGGACTATGGCTACACCTTC.

The chain combines TRBV3-1 (or the pseudogene TRBV3-2) with TRBJ1-4; D perhaps matches TRBD1 (6 bases). Germline-derived CDR1 and CDR2 are LGHDT and YNNKEL (reference sequence). V lost 3 bases, J lost 6 bases, and 17 bases lay in between. There are 16 residues in the CDR3. The CDR3 bases are TGTGCCAGCAGCCAGTACCCGGGGGGGCGGTATGAAAAACTGTTTTTT. It specifies CASSQYPGGRYEKLFF.

The DNA for the CDR3 is TGTGCCAGCAGCGTAGGGGACACAAATCAGCCCCAGCATTTT. Its protein product is CASSVGDTNQPQHF. The chain links TRBV9 to TRBJ1-5; the D gene is possibly TRBD1 (6 bases). Germline V gene data show CDR1 as SGDLS and CDR2 as YYNGEE. The germline V and J ends were trimmed by 0 bases and 4 bases, with 8 bases remaining between them. The CDR3 contains 14 residues.

In its sample, this clone was seen once. The gene calls are TRBV24-1 and TRBJ2-6, with 8 bases identical to TRBD1. The germline gives CDR1 KGHDR, CDR2 SFDVKD. V gave up 4 bases and J gave up 4 bases; unmatched junction bases: 8. This CDR3 contains 17 residues. The CDR3 region is CATSDSSGGSGANVLTF. CDR3 nucleotide sequence: TGTGCCACCAGTGACTCTTCAGGGGGCTCAGGGGCCAACGTCCTGACTTTC.

The V and J genes are TRBV18 and TRBJ1-2; 8 bases agree with TRBD1. The CDR3 spans 14 residues. The V gene's germline CDR1 is KGHSH and CDR2 LQKENI. The trim removed 4 bases at V and 6 bases at J, leaving 7 bases unmatched. The CDR3 DNA is TGTGCCAGCTCACTGGCAGGGGGCTTTGATGGCTACACCTTC. It translates to CASSLAGGFDGYTF.

This clone has only one observation. This chain connects TRBV13 to TRBJ1-2; D call uncertain. Germline CDR1 reads PRHDT; CDR2 reads FYEKMQ (reference sequence). CDR3 size: 12 residues. Trimming pared 3 bases from V and 5 bases from J, leaving 7 bases between. Here the CDR3 DNA reads TGTGCCAGCAGCTTCCCACAATATGGCTACACCTTC. It specifies CASSFPQYGYTF.

V usage is TRBV6-6 and J usage is TRBJ1-4, with D perhaps TRBD1 (5 bases). The CDR3 consists of 20 residues. Germline CDR1 reads MNHNY; CDR2 reads SVGAGI (reference sequence). V was pared by 5 bases and J by 7 bases, with 32 bases between. CDR3 sequence: CASSPTPSLWGGTTGEKLFF. CDR3 DNA sequence: TGTGCCAGCAGTCCCACACCCTCATTGTGGGGGGGAACAACGGGTGAAAAACTGTTTTTT.

The chain recombines TRBV4-1 with TRBJ1-5; D uncertain. The CDR3 spans 13 residues. V lost 1 base, J lost 4 bases, and 5 bases lay in between. Germline values: CDR1 MGHRA, CDR2 YSYEKL. The chain's CDR3 is CASSQVRNQPQHF. The CDR3 nucleotides read TGCGCCAGCAGCCAAGTCAGGAATCAGCCCCAGCATTTT.

The CDR3: CASSPLDRVSAKRETQYF. In DNA, the CDR3 is TGTGCCAGCAGCCCATTAGACAGGGTTAGCGCTAAGAGAGAGACCCAGTACTTC. The chain couples TRBV7-9 to TRBJ2-5; TRBD1 agrees at 7 bases. CDR1 and CDR2 from the germline V gene are SEHNR and FQNEAQ (reference sequence). Trimming at V came to 5 bases and at J to 4 bases, leaving 19 bases not matched to a gene. The CDR3 consists of 18 residues.

V usage is TRBV5-8 and J usage is TRBJ2-5; TRBD2 matches at 7 bases. Trimming cost V 4 bases and J 9 bases; bases outside gene matches: 15. The CDR3 is 15 residues long. Germline-derived CDR1 and CDR2 are SGHTS and YDEGEE. The CDR3, as DNA: TGTGCCAGCAGCCCCCTACGACTAGCTTCTGTGGCCCAGTACTTC. Residues: CASSPLRLASVAQYF.

Here the CDR3 DNA reads TGTGCCACCCCCGGGACTAGCGGCGAGCAGTACTTC. Translation gives CATPGTSGEQYF. The rearrangement links TRBV2 to TRBJ2-7; 11 bases map to TRBD2. V trimming: 10 bases; J trimming: 6 bases; junction bases outside the gene matches: 5. This CDR3 is 12 amino acids long. Germline-derived CDR1 and CDR2 are SNHLY and FYNNEI.

The chain combines TRBV2 with TRBJ1-5; 7 bases agree with TRBD1. Germline trimming cut 8 bases from V and 8 bases from J; bases unmatched to any gene: 9. The CDR3 has 13 residues. The germline CDR1 and CDR2 sequences are SNHLY and FYNNEI. The CDR3 DNA follows: TGTGCCAGCCTTGACAGGGCCTCCGAGCCCCAGCATTTT. This sequence encodes CASLDRASEPQHF.

The genes are TRBV10-3 and TRBJ2-7; D gene ambiguous. Germline V CDR1 and CDR2: ENHRY, SYGVKD. V was trimmed by 8 bases and J by 7 bases, leaving 15 bases between them. The CDR3 runs 12 residues. The CDR3 loop reads CAIQEESEEQYF. The DNA for the CDR3 is TGTGCCATCCAAGAGGAGAGCGAAGAGCAGTACTTC.